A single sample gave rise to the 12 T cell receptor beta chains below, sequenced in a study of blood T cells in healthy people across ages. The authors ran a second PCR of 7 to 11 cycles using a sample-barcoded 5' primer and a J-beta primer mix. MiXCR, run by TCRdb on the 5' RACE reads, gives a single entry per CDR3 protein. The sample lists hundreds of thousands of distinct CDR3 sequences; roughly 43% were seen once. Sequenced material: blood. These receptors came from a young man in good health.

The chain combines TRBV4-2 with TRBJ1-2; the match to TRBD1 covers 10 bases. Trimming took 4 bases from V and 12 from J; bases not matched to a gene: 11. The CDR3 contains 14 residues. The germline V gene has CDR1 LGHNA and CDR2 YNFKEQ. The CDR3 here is CASSPDRGPWPHTF. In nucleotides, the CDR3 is TGTGCCAGCAGCCCCGACAGGGGGCCTTGGCCCCACACCTTC.

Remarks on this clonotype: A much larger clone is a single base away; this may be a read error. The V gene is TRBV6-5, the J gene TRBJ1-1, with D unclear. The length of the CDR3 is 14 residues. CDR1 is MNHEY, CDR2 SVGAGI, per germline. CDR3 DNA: TGTGCCAGCAGTCACTCGATCGGCATGACTGAAGCTTTCTTT. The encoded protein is CASSHSIGMTEAFF.

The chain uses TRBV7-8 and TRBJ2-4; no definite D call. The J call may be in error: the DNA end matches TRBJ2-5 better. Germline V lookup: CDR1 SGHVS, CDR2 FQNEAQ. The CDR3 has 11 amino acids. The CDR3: CASSREATQYF. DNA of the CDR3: TGTGCCAGCAGCCGAGAAGCGACCCAGTACTTC.

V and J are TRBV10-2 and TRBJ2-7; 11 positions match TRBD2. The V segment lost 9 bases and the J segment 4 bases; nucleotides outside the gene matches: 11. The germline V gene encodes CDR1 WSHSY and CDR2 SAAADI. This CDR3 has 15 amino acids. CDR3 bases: TGCGCCAGTAAACCGGGGACTAGCGGAGATTACGAGCAGTACTTC. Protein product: CASKPGTSGDYEQYF.

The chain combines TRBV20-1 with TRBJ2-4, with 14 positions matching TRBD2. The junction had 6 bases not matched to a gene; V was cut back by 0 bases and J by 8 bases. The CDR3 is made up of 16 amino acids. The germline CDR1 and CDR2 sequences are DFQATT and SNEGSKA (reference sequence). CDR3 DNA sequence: TGCAGTGCTAGAGAGGCGACTAGCGGGGGGGTTGACATTCAGTACTTC. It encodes CSAREATSGGVDIQYF.

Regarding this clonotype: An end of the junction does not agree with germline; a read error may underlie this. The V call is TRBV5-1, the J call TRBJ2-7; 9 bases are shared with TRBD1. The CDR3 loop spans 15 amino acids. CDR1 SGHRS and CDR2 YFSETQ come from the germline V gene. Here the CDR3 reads CTSSPGTGLTYEQYF. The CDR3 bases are TGCACCAGCAGCCCCGGGACAGGGTTGACCTACGAGCAGTACTTC.

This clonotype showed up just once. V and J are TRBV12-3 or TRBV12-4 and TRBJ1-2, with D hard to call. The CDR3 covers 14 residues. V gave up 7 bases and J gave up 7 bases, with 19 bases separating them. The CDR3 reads CASILDRRTSGYTF. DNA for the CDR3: TGTGCCAGCATACTAGACCGCAGAACTAGTGGCTACACCTTC.

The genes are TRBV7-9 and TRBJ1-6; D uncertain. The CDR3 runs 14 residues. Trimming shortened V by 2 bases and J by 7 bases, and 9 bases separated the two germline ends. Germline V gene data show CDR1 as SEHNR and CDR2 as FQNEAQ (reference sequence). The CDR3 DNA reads TGTGCCAGCAGCTTAAAGGCTTCGAATTCACCCCTCCACTTT. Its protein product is CASSLKASNSPLHF.

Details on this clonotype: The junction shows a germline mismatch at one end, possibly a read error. This chain's CDR3 is CSARDRDRGLSGYTF. The CDR3 nucleotides are TGCAGTGCTCGAGACCGGGACAGGGGGCTAAGTGGCTACACCTTC. The chain combines TRBV20-1 with TRBJ1-2; 12 bases are shared with TRBD1. The germline CDR1 and CDR2 sequences are DFQATT and SNEGSKA (reference sequence). The CDR3 totals 15 residues.

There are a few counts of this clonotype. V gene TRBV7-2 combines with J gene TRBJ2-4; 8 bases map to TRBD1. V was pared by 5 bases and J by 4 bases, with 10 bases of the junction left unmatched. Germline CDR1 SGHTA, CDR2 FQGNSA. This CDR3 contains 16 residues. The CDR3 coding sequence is TGTGCCAGCAGCATTTCCGGGACAGGAATAAAAAACATTCAGTACTTC. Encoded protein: CASSISGTGIKNIQYF.

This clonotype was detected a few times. The chain's CDR3 is CASSSQGFYNEQFF. CDR3 bases: TGTGCCAGCAGTTCACAGGGGTTTTACAATGAGCAGTTCTTC. The rearrangement uses TRBV7-8 and TRBJ2-1; TRBD1 matches at 7 bases. CDR3 length equals 14 residues. The V gene's germline CDR1 is SGHVS and CDR2 FQNEAQ. The trim removed 6 bases at V and 4 bases at J, leaving 6 bases unmatched.

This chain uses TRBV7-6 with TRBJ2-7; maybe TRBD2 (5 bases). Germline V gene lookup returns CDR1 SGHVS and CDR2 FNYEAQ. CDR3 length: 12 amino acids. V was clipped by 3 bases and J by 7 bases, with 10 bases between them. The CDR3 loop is CASSFRGDEQYF. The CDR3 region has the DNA TGTGCCAGCAGCTTCCGGGGAGATGAGCAGTACTTC.